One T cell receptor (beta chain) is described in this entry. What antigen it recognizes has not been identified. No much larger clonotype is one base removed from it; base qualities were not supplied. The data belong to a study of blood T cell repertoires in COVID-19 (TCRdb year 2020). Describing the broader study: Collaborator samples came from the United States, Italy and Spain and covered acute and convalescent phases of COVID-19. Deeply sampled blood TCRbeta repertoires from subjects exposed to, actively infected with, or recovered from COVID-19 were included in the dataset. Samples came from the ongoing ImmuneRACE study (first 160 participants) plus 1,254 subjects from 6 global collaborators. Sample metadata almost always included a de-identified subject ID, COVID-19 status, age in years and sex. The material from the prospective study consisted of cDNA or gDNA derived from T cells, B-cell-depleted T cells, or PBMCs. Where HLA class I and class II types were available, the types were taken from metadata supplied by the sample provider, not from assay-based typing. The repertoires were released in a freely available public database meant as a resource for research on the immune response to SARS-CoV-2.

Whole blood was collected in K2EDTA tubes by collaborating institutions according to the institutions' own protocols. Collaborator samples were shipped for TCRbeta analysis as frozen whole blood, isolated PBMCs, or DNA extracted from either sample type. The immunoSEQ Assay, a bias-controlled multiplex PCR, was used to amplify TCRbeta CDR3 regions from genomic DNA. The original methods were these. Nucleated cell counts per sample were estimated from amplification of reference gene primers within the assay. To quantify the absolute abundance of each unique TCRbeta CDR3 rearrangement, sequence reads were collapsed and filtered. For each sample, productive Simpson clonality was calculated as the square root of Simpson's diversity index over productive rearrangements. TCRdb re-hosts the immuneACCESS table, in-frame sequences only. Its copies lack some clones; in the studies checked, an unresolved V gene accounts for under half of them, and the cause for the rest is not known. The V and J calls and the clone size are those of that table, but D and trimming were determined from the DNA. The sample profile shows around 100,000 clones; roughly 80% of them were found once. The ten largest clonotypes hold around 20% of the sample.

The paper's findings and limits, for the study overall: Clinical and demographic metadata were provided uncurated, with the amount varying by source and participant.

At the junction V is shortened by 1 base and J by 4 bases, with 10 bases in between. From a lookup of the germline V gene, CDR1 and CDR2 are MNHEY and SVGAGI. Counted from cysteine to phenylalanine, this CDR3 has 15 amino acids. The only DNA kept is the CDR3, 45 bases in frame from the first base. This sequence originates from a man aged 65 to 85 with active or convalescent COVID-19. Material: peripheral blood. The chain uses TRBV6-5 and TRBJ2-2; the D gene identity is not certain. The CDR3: CASSYFPLSTGELFF. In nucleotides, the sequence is TGTGCCAGCAGTTACTTTCCCCTAAGCACCGGGGAGCTGTTTTTT.